This T cell receptor beta chain was captured by sequencing in a study of PD-1 blockade in classical Hodgkin lymphoma. Clones were sequenced by immunoSEQ multiplex PCR, and TCRdb holds only the in-frame ones, with some missing. The sample holds approximately 8,300 clones; roughly 80% are singletons and the top ten take approximately 7.2%. Exposure to brentuximab vedotin varied, and each patient had relapsed following autologous stem cell transplantation. It was by magnetic negative selection that CD4+ T cells were purified from thawed PBMCs. The TCR originated in a human donor with classical Hodgkin lymphoma. Specimen: CD4+ T cells from blood, collected at baseline.

CDR3 protein: CASSRAGGTNTGELFF. In nucleotides, the CDR3 is TGTGCCAGCAGCCGGGCCGGGGGCACGAACACCGGGGAGCTGTTTTTT. The chain has TRBV4-2 and TRBJ2-2, with D perhaps given as TRBD1 or TRBD2 (6 bases each). Trimming stripped 4 bases from V and 0 bases from J, with 12 bases between. CDR1 and CDR2 (germline): LGHNA, YNFKEQ. This CDR3 contains 16 residues.